These T cell receptor beta chains were read from a single sample in a study of shared clonotypes between healthy human individuals. TCRdb keeps only in-frame clones here, not all; method: immunoSEQ multiplex PCR. This table has 600,000 to 750,000 clones, over 55% appearing once. Sequenced material: memory CD4+ T cells sorted from blood. These receptors came from a woman aged 25 to 39 in good health. Each CDR3 is given with its conserved first and last residue. Fields, in order: V gene, clone size, J gene, D gene, CDR3 DNA, CDR3 protein. The D gene is left open where the match is weak. Clone size, where shown, is once, few, many, or a class for clones that have expanded.

TRBV5-1	.	TRBJ2-1	TRBD2	TGCGCCAGCAGCTTGCCCAGCGGGAGGACCTACAATGAGCAGTTCTTC	CASSLPSGRTYNEQFF
TRBV7-3	.	TRBJ2-3	TRBD2	TGTGCCAGCAGCTTGGGACTAGCGACAGATACGCAGTATTTT	CASSLGLATDTQYF
TRBV7-9	.	TRBJ2-7	.	TGTGCCAGCAGCTCCGGGACTCACTACGAGCAGTACTTC	CASSSGTHYEQYF
TRBV5-1	.	TRBJ1-1	.	TGCGCCAGCAGCTTGCCACAGGATTTTAACACTGAAGCTTTCTTT	CASSLPQDFNTEAFF
TRBV6-1	.	TRBJ1-5	.	TGTGCCAGCAGTACTGATGGGTTTAGCAATCAGCCCCAGCATTTT	CASSTDGFSNQPQHF
TRBV5-1	.	TRBJ1-2	.	TGCGCCAGCAGCGAGGGCCCCGGATTTGGCTACACCTTC	CASSEGPGFGYTF
TRBV29-1	many	TRBJ2-3	.	TGCAGCGCCCGAGAGGGACTCTCCACAGATACGCAGTATTTT	CSAREGLSTDTQYF
TRBV5-4	.	TRBJ2-1	TRBD2	TGTGCCAGCAGCCCCCGGGAGGAGCGGGGCTACAATGAGCAGTTCTTC	CASSPREERGYNEQFF
TRBV5-1	.	TRBJ2-7	.	TGCGCCAGCAGCCCGCGACTAAACTCCTACGAGCAGTACTTC	CASSPRLNSYEQYF
TRBV29-1	.	TRBJ2-5	.	TGCAGCGTTGCACGGGGCGGAGAGACCCAGTACTTC	CSVARGGETQYF
TRBV9	.	TRBJ2-7	TRBD1	TGTGCCAGCAGCGGATTACCGGGACAGGGAGGATTCCGATCCTACGAGCAGTACTTC	CASSGLPGQGGFRSYEQYF
TRBV6-1	.	TRBJ2-1	TRBD2	TGTGCCAGCAGTGAAGATGGGGGAGCGGGGGTAGGGGAGCAGTTCTTC	CASSEDGGAGVGEQFF
TRBV9	.	TRBJ2-1	TRBD1	TGTGCCAGCAGCGTAGGGACAGGGGGCCGCGGGCATGAGCAGTTCTTC	CASSVGTGGRGHEQFF
TRBV7-7	.	TRBJ2-5	.	TGTGCCAGCAGCTTAGGGTTCACCGGGTGGGAGACCCAGTACTTC	CASSLGFTGWETQYF
TRBV28	few	TRBJ1-2	.	TGTGCCAGCAGCCCAGGGACGGACTATGGCTACACCTTC	CASSPGTDYGYTF
TRBV27	few	TRBJ2-1	TRBD2	TGTGCCAGCAGTTCTATAAGCGGGAGGGGCAATGAGCAGTTCTTC	CASSSISGRGNEQFF
TRBV10-3	.	TRBJ2-3	TRBD1	TGTGCCATCAGGGCACAGGGGGCGACGGCAGATACGCAGTATTTT	CAIRAQGATADTQYF
TRBV18	many	TRBJ2-7	TRBD1	TGTGCCAGCTCACCAAACCGGGACAGTAGCATTGAGCAGTACTTC	CASSPNRDSSIEQYF
TRBV25-1	.	TRBJ2-7	.	TGTGCCAGCAGCGACTCCGGGGATTATTACGAGCAGTACTTC	CASSDSGDYYEQYF
TRBV7-9	.	TRBJ1-5	.	TGTGCCAGCAGCTTGCAGGGTAATAGCAATCAGCCCCAGCATTTT	CASSLQGNSNQPQHF
TRBV23-1	.	TRBJ1-1	.	TGCGCCAGCAGTCAATTACTGACAGGCTTGAACACTGAAGCTTTCTTT	CASSQLLTGLNTEAFF
TRBV28	.	TRBJ2-1	.	TGTGCCAGCACCACGCGGGGTAATGAGCAGTTCTTC	CASTTRGNEQFF
TRBV6-1	.	TRBJ2-1	.	TGTGCCAGCAGAACCGGGACCCAACCCTACAATGAGCAGTTCTTC	CASRTGTQPYNEQFF
TRBV21-1	few	TRBJ2-1	.	TGTGCCAGCACCGAAAGGGGCAATGAGCAGTTCTTC	CASTERGNEQFF
TRBV4-2	.	TRBJ2-7	.	TGTGCCAGCAGCTTGGATGGAAATCGGCAGTACTTC	CASSLDGNRQYF
TRBV2	.	TRBJ1-1	.	TGTGCCAGCAGCAAAGACTCGGGAACTGAAGCTTTCTTT	CASSKDSGTEAFF